These 10 T cell receptor beta chains came from one sample sequenced in a study of CD4 T cells in relation to SARS-CoV-2 and coronaviruses. Antigen specificity for these receptors is unknown. Before the COVID-19 pandemic, during about 2011-2019, CD4+ T cells were taken from unexposed donors. Isolation of CD4+ T cells took place after about eleven days in culture. Clones were sequenced by immunoSEQ multiplex PCR, and TCRdb holds only the in-frame ones, with some missing. The table lists 9,500 to 15,000 clones, 70% to 80% of them singletons. What was sequenced was CD4+ T cells from PBMCs, cultured in vitro. The receptors come from a human donor in good health.

V usage is TRBV5-1 and J usage is TRBJ2-3, with 8 bases fitting TRBD2. V dropped 0 bases and J dropped 5; count of bases not matched to a gene: 5. This CDR3 contains 15 residues. CDR1 is SGHRS and CDR2 is YFSETQ in the germline V gene. The CDR3 is CASSLAGGRGDTQYF. The CDR3, as DNA: TGCGCCAGCAGCTTGGCGGGAGGGCGGGGAGATACGCAGTATTTT. Complete variable domain (other parts from reference TRBV5-1 and TRBJ2-3): KAGVTQTPRYLIKTRGQQVTLSCSPISGHRSVSWYQQTPGQGLQFLFEYFSETQRNKGNFPGRFSGRQFSNSRSEMNVSTLELGDSALYLCASSLAGGRGDTQYFGPGTRLTVL.

The chain recombines TRBV5-1 with TRBJ2-5; 11 bases are a match to TRBD2. Germline CDR1 and CDR2: SGHRS and YFSETQ. The CDR3 length is 14 residues. V lost 5 bases and J lost 0; bases outside the gene matches: 0. The CDR3 protein is CASRLAGDQETQYF. The CDR3 bases are TGCGCCAGCAGACTAGCGGGGGACCAAGAGACCCAGTACTTC.

This clone has a single count. The V call is TRBV7-2, the J call TRBJ1-2, with D possibly matching TRBD1 (6 bases). Germline V gene sequence: CDR1 SGHTA, CDR2 FQGNSA. This CDR3 has 14 residues. The V end lost 6 bases, the J end lost 2 bases, and 13 bases lay between the germline ends. In nucleotides, the CDR3 is TGTGCCAGCAGACCCCAGGGGATGAACTATGGCTACACCTTC. Its protein is CASRPQGMNYGYTF.

The chain carries TRBV14 and TRBJ2-5, with D maybe TRBD1 (5 bases). Germline loops: CDR1 SGHDN, CDR2 FVKESK. Trimming left V 2 bases short and J 0 bases short, with 10 bases between. The CDR3 loop spans 15 amino acids. The DNA for the CDR3 is TGTGCCAGCAGCCAACGCTGGGGCAACCAAGAGACCCAGTACTTC. Translating it yields CASSQRWGNQETQYF.

This clone was recorded a few times. The rearrangement uses TRBV2 and TRBJ2-7; 14 nucleotides line up with TRBD2. The CDR3 contains 15 residues. Trimming cost V 6 bases and J 6 bases; bases outside gene matches: 7. Germline CDR1 reads SNHLY; CDR2 reads FYNNEI. CDR3 residues: CASRQGTSGSGEQYF. The CDR3 DNA is TGTGCCAGCAGGCAGGGGACTAGCGGGAGCGGCGAGCAGTACTTC.

V gene TRBV5-1 combines with J gene TRBJ2-3, with D possibly being TRBD1 or TRBD2 (5 bases each). The germline V gene has CDR1 SGHRS and CDR2 YFSETQ. The CDR3 extends over 17 amino acids. V gave up 4 bases and J gave up 6 bases, with 24 bases separating them. The CDR3: CASSPLELVGDGDTQYF. For the CDR3, the DNA is TGCGCCAGCAGCCCCTTGGAGTTAGTGGGGGACGGGGATACGCAGTATTTT.

V gene TRBV5-4 combines with J gene TRBJ2-3; the match to TRBD2 covers 11 bases. CDR1 and CDR2 (germline): SGHNT, YYREEE (reference sequence). V dropped 4 bases and J dropped 2; count of bases not matched to a gene: 6. This CDR3 spans 16 amino acids. The CDR3 is CASSLGLAEFTDTQYF. The CDR3 bases are TGTGCCAGCAGCCTGGGACTAGCGGAGTTCACAGATACGCAGTATTTT.

The CDR3 nucleotides read TGTGCCAGTAGTCCCGGACAGCCTGGCGGAAAACTGTTTTTT. Translating it yields CASSPGQPGGKLFF. The chain combines TRBV19 with TRBJ1-4; possible D gene TRBD1, 6 bases. The CDR3 runs 14 residues. CDR1 and CDR2 (germline): LNHDA, SQIVND (reference sequence). Trimming cost V 5 bases and J 10 bases, with 17 bases left between them.

V usage is TRBV12-3 or TRBV12-4 and J usage is TRBJ2-1, with D perhaps TRBD1 or TRBD2 (5 bases each). The CDR3 runs to 13 residues. With 4 bases removed from V and 5 bases from J, the gap between germline ends came to 9 bases. The CDR3 region has the DNA TGTGCCAGCAGTTGGGACGGCGACAATGAGCAGTTCTTC. It is translated as CASSWDGDNEQFF.

This clone was detected only a few times. The rearrangement joins TRBV5-4 to TRBJ1-3; D may be TRBD1 (5 bases). The CDR3 has 15 residues. V dropped 3 bases and J dropped 1 base, with 11 bases sitting between them. CDR1 and CDR2 from the germline V gene are SGHNT and YYREEE (reference sequence). The CDR3 sequence is CASSSTQGSGNTIYF. In DNA, the CDR3 is TGTGCCAGCAGCTCGACTCAGGGTTCTGGAAACACCATATATTTT. Complete variable domain (other parts from reference TRBV5-4 and TRBJ1-3): ETGVTQSPTHLIKTRGQQVTLRCSSQSGHNTVSWYQQALGQGPQFIFQYYREEENGRGNFPPRFSGLQFPNYSSELNVNALELDDSALYLCASSSTQGSGNTIYFGEGSWLTVV.